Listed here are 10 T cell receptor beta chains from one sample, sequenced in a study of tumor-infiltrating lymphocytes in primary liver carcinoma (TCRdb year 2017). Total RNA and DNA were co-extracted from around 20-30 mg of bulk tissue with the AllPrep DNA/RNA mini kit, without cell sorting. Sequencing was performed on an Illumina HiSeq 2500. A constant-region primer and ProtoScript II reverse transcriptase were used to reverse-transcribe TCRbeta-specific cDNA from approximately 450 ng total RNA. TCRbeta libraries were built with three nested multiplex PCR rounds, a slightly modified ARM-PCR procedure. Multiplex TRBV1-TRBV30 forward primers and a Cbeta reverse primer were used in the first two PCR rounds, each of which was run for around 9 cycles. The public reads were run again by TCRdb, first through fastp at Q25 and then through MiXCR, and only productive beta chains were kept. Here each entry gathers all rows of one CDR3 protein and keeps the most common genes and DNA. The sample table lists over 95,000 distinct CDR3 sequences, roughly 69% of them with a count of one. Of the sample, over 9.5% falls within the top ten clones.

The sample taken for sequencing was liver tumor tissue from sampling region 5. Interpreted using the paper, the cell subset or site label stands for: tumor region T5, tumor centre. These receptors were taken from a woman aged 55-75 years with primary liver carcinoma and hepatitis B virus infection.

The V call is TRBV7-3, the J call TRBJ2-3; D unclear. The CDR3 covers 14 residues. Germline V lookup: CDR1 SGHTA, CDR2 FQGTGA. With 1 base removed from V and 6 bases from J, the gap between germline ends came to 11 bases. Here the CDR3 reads CASSLIGWADTQYF. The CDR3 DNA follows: TGTGCCAGCAGCTTAATAGGATGGGCGGATACGCAGTATTTT.

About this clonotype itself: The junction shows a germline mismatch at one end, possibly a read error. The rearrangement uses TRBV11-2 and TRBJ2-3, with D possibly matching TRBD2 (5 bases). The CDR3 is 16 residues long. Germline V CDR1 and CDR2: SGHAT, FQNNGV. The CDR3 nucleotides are TGTACCAGCAGGCAGGCCCTAGTGGGGAGAACAGATACGCAGTATTTT. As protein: CTSRQALVGRTDTQYF. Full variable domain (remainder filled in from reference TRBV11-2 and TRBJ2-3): EAGVAQSPRYKIIEKRQSVAFWCNPISGHATLYWYQQILGQGPKLLIQFQNNGVVDDSQLPKDRFSAERLKGVDSTLKIQPAKLEDSAVYLCTSRQALVGRTDTQYFGPGTRLTVL.

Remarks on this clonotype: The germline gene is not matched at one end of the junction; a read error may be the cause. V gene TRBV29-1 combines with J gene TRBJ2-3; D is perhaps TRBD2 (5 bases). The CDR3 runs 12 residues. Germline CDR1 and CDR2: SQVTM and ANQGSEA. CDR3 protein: CSVETGVDTQYF. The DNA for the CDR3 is TGTAGCGTTGAGACCGGGGTAGATACGCAGTATTTT.

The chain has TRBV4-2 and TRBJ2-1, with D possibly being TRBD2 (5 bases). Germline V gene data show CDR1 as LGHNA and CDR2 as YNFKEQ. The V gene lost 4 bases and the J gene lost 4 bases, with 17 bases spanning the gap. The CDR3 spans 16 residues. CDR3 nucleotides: TGTGCCAGCAGCCCCGGAGGTGACGGAGGTTACAATGAGCAGTTCTTC. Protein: CASSPGGDGGYNEQFF.

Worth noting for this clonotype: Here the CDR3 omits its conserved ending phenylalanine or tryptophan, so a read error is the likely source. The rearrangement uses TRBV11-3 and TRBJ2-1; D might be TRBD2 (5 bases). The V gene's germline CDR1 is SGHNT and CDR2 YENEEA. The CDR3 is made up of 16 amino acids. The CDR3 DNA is TGTACCAGCAGCGCGACCAGCGGAGGCCAATACAATGAGCAGTTCGTC. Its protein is CTSSATSGGQYNEQFV.

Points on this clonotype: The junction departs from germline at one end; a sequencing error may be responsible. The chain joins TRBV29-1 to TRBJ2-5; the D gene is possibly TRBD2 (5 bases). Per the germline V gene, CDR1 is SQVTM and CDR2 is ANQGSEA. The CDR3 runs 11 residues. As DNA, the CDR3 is TGCATCGTTAGATTTGGAGAGCCGGGATACTTC. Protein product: CIVRFGEPGYF.

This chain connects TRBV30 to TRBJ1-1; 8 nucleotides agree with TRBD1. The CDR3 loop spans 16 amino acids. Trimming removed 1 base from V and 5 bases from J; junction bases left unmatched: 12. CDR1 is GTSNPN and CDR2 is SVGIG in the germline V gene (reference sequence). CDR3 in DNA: TGTGCCTGGAGTGAGGTGGGCAGGGGGCATCGTACTGAAGCTTTCTTT. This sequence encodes CAWSEVGRGHRTEAFF.

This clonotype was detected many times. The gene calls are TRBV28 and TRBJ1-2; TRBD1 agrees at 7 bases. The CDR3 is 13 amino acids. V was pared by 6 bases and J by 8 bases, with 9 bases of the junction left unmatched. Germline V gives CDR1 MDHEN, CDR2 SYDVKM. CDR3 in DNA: TGTGCCAGCAGACTCTCACAGGGGAGGGGCTACACCTTC. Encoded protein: CASRLSQGRGYTF.

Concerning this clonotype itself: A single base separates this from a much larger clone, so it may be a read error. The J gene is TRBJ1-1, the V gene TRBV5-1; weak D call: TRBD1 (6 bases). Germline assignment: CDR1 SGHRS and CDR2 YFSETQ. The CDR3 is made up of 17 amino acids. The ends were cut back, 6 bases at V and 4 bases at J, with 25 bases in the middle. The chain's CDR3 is CASIRTTGRNAGTEAFF. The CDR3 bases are TGCGCCAGCATCCGTACTACAGGGAGGAATGCGGGCACTGAAGCTTTCTTT.

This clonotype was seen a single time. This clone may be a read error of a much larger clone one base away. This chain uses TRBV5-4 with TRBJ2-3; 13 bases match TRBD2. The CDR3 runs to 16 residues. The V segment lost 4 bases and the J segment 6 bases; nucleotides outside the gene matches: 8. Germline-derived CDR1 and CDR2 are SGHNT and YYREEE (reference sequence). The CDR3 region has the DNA TGTGCCAGCAGCCAGCCAGGACTAGCGGGAGCGGATACGCAGTATTTT. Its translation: CASSQPGLAGADTQYF.